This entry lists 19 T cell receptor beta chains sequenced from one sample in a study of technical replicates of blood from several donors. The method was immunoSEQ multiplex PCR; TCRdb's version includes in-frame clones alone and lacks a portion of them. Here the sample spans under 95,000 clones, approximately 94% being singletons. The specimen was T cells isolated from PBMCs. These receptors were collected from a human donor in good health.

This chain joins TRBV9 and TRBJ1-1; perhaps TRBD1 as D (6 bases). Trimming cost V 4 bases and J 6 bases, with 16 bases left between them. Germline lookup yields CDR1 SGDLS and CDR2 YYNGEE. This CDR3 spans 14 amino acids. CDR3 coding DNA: TGTGCCAGCAGCAAAGGGGGGGGCTCGTCTGAAGCTTTCTTT. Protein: CASSKGGGSSEAFF.

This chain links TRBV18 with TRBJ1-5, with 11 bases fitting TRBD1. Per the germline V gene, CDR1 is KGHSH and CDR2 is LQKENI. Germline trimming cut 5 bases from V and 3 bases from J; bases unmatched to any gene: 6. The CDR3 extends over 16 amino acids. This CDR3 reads CASSSGTGGPNQPQHF. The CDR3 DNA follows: TGTGCCAGCTCATCCGGGACAGGGGGACCCAATCAGCCCCAGCATTTT.

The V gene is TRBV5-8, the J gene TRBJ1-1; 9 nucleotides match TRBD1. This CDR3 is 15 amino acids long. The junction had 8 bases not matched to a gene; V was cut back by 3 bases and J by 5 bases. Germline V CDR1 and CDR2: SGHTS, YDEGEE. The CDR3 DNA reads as TGTGCCAGCAGCTGGGGGGACAGGGTTAAGACTGAAGCTTTCTTT. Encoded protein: CASSWGDRVKTEAFF.

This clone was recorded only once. The CDR3 nucleotides read TGTGCCTGGAGGCCGAAGTACGGGGGAAAGAACACTGAAGCTTTCTTT. It encodes CAWRPKYGGKNTEAFF. This chain joins TRBV30 and TRBJ1-1; weak D call: TRBD1 (5 bases). CDR1 and CDR2 from the germline V gene are GTSNPN and SVGIG (reference sequence). Trimming shortened V by 3 bases and J by 1 base, and 18 bases separated the two germline ends. This CDR3 is 16 amino acids long.

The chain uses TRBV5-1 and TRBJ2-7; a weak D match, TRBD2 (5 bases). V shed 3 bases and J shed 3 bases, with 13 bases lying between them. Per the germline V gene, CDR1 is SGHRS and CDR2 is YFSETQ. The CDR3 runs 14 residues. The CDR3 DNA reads TGCGCCAGCAGCTCGAGGACGGACTTCTACGAGCAGTACTTC. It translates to CASSSRTDFYEQYF. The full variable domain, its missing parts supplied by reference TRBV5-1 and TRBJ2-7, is KAGVTQTPRYLIKTRGQQVTLSCSPISGHRSVSWYQQTPGQGLQFLFEYFSETQRNKGNFPGRFSGRQFSNSRSEMNVSTLELGDSALYLCASSSRTDFYEQYFGPGTRLTVT.

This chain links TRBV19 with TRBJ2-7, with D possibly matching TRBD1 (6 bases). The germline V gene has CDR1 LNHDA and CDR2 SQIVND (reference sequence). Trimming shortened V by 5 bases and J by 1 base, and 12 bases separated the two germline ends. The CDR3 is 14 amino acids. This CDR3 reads CASSSQGSSYEQYF. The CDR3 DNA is TGTGCCAGTAGTTCACAGGGTTCATCCTACGAGCAGTACTTC.

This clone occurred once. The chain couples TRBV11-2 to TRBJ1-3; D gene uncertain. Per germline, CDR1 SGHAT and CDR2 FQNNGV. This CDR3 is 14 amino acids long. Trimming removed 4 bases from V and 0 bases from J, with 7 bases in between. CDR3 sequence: CASSSVSSGNTIYF. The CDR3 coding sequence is TGTGCCAGCAGCTCTGTGAGCTCTGGAAACACCATATATTTT.

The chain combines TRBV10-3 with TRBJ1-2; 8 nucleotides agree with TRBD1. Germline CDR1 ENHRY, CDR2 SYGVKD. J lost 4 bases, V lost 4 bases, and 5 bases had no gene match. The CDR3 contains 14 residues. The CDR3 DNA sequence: TGTGCCATCAGTGTAGGGACAGGTCTCTATGGCTACACCTTC. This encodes CAISVGTGLYGYTF.

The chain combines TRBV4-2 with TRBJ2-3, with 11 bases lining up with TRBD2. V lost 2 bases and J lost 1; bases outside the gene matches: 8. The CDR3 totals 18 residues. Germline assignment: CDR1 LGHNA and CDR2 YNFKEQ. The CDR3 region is CASSQSIILAGGTDTQYF. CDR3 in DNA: TGTGCCAGCAGCCAAAGCATAATACTAGCGGGAGGCACAGATACGCAGTATTTT.

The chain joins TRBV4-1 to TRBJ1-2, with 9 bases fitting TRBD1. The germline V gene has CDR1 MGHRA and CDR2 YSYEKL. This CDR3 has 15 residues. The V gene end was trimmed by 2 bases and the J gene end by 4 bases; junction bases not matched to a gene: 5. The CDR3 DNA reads TGCGCCAGCAGCCAACCGGGACAGGGCTCCTATGGCTACACCTTC. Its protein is CASSQPGQGSYGYTF.

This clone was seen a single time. The CDR3 DNA is TGTGCCAGCACCAGGACAGGGGACTATGGCTACACCTTC. Protein sequence: CASTRTGDYGYTF. V and J are TRBV5-5 and TRBJ1-2; 9 bases are shared with TRBD1. The CDR3 length is 13 residues. Germline V gene lookup returns CDR1 SGHKS and CDR2 YYEKEE (reference sequence). The junction had 3 bases not matched to a gene; V was cut back by 6 bases and J by 3 bases.

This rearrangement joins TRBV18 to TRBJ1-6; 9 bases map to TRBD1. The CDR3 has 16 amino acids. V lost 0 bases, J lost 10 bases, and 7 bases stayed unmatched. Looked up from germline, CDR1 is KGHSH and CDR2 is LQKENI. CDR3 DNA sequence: TGTGCCAGCTCACCACCCCAACAGGGGGCGGGGTCACCCCTCCACTTT. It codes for CASSPPQQGAGSPLHF. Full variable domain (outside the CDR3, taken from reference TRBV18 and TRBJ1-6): NAGVMQNPRHLVRRRGQEARLRCSPMKGHSHVYWYRQLPEEGLKFMVYLQKENIIDESGMPKERFSAEFPKEGPSILRIQQVVRGDSAAYFCASSPPQQGAGSPLHFGNGTRLTVT.

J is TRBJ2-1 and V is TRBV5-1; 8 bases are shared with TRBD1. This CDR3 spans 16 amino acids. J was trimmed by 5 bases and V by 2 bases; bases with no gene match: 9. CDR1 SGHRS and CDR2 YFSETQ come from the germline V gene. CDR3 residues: CASSFRTGQGDNEQFF. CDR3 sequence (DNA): TGCGCCAGCAGCTTTAGGACAGGGCAAGGGGACAATGAGCAGTTCTTC.

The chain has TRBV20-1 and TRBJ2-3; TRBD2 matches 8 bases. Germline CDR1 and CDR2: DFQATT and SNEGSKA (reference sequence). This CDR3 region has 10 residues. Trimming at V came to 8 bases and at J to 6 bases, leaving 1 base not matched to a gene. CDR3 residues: CSRLADTQYF. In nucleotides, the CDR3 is TGCAGTCGACTAGCGGATACGCAGTATTTT.

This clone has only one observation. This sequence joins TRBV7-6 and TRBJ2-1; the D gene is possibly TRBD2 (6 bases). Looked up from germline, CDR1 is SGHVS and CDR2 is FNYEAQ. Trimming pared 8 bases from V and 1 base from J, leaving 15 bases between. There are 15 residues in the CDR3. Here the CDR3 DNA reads TGTGCCAGCTCCACCGAAGCGGGTTCCTACAATGAGCAGTTCTTC. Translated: CASSTEAGSYNEQFF.

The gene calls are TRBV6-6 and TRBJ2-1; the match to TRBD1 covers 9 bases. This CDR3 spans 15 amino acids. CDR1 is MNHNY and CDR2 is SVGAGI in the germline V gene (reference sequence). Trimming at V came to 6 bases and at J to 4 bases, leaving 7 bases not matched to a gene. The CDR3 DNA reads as TGTGCCAGCAGAGATGGGACAGGGCGATACAATGAGCAGTTCTTC. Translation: CASRDGTGRYNEQFF.

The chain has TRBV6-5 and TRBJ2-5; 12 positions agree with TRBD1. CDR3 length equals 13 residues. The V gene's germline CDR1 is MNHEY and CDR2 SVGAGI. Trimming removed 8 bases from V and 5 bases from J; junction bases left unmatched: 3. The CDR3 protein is CASGTGGVETQYF. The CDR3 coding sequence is TGTGCCAGCGGGACAGGGGGCGTGGAGACCCAGTACTTC.

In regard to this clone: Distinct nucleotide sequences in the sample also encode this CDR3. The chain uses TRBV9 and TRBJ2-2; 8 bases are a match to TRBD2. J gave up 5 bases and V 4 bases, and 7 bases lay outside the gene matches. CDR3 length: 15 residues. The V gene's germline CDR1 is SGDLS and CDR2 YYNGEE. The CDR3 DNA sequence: TGTGCCAGCAGCCCGGTAGCGGGGAATACCGGGGAGCTGTTTTTT. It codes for CASSPVAGNTGELFF.

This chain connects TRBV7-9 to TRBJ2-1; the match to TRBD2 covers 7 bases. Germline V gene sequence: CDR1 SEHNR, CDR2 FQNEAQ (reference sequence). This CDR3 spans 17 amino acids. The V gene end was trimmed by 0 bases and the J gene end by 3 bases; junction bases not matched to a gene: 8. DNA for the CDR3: TGTGCCAGCAGCTTAGCTCCGCTAGCGGCGGGCTACAATGAGCAGTTCTTC. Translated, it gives CASSLAPLAAGYNEQFF.